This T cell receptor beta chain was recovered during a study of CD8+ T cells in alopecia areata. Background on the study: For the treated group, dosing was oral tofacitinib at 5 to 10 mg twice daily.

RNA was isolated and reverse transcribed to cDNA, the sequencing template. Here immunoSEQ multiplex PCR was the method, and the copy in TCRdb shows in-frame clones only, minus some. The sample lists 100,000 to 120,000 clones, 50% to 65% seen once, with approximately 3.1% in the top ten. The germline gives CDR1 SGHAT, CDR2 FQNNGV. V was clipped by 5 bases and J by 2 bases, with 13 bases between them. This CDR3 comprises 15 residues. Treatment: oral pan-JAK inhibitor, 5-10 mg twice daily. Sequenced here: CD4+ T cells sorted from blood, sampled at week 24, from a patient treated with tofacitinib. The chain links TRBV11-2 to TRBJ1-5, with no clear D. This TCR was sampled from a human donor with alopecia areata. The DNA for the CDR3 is TGTGCCAGCAGCCCAGACTTGGTGGGCAATCAGCCCCAGCATTTT. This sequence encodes CASSPDLVGNQPQHF.